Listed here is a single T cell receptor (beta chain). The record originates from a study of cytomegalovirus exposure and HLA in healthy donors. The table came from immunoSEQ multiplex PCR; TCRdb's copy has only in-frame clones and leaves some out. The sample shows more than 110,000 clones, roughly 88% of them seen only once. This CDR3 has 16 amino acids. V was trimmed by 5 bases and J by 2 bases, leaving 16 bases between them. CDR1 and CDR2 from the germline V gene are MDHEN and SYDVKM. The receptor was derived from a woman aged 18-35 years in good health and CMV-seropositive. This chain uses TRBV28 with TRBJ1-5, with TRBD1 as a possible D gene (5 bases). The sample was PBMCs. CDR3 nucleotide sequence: TGTGCCAGCAGTCTCTGGGGATCGGGGGGCAATCAGCCCCAGCATTTT. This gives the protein CASSLWGSGGNQPQHF.